This T cell receptor (beta chain) was identified during a study of CD8 T cells in ankylosing spondylitis. This CDR3 comprises 16 residues. Per germline, CDR1 SGHRS and CDR2 YFSETQ. From the 5' RACE reads, TCRdb called clonotypes with MiXCR, one entry per CDR3 protein. The table records approximately 220,000 distinct CDR3 sequences, 10% of them present only once. Study-level findings and limits: Reports say disease-linked clones showed up significantly more in matched ankylosing spondylitis synovial fluid.

This clonotype was observed at least ten times. The target antigen is unknown. Source material: blood, either unsorted or a sorted T cell fraction (not recorded which). The chain uses TRBV5-1 and TRBJ2-7, with 8 bases lining up with TRBD1. This TCR was sampled from a male donor with ankylosing spondylitis or in good health (not recorded which). The CDR3 loop reads CPQGRDRRDRPYEQYF. Here the CDR3 DNA reads TGCCCGCAGGGCCGCGACCGACGGGACAGGCCCTACGAGCAGTACTTC.